There are many counts of the clone carrying this T cell receptor beta chain. Profiled with immunoSEQ multiplex PCR; TCRdb holds only in-frame clones, not every one. The specimen has about 7,200 clones, none found just once. This specimen belongs to a study of T cells after posttransplantation cyclophosphamide. V dropped 2 bases and J dropped 11 bases, with 18 bases sitting between them. The germline CDR1 and CDR2 sequences are MGHDK and SYGVNS. The CDR3 is 14 residues long. Treatment was busulfan-fludarabine conditioning, a marrow graft, and cyclophosphamide on days +3 and +4. The rearrangement uses TRBV25-1 and TRBJ1-1; tentative D call: TRBD1 (5 bases). The source is a female patient in her 50s who received an allogeneic stem cell transplant from an unrelated donor, was CMV-positive, and had acute GVHD only. Some T cells could come from the graft donor. The material was PBMCs, obtained after allogeneic stem cell transplant with posttransplant cyclophosphamide. CDR3 region: CASSESGASLRAFF. CDR3 sequence (DNA): TGTGCCAGCAGTGAAAGTGGGGCCTCCCTCAGGGCTTTCTTT.